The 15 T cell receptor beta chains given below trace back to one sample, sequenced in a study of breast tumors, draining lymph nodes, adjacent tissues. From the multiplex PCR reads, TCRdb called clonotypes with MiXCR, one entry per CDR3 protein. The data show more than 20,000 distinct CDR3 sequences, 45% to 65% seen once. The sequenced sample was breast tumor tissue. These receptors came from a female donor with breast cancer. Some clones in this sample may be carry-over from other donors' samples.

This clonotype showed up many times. The CDR3 loop is CATSESGSKNTEAFF. The CDR3 DNA reads TGTGCCACCAGTGAGTCAGGGTCTAAGAACACTGAAGCTTTCTTT. V and J are TRBV24-1 and TRBJ1-1, with TRBD1 as a possible D gene (5 bases). Trimming removed 4 bases at V and 1 base at J, with 12 bases between. The CDR3 consists of 15 residues. Germline loops: CDR1 KGHDR, CDR2 SFDVKD.

Here the CDR3 DNA reads TGTGCCGGCAAACCTGCTCTGGTCACTGAAGCTTTCTTT. Amino acid sequence: CAGKPALVTEAFF. V and J are TRBV6-2 or TRBV6-3 and TRBJ1-1, with D uncertain. The CDR3 runs 13 residues. The ends were cut back, 11 bases at V and 4 bases at J, with 17 bases in the middle. Germline V gene sequence: CDR1 MNHEY, CDR2 SVGEGT.

The CDR3 loop reads CASSLIFALRGSNEQFF. Written as DNA, the CDR3 is TGTGCCAGCAGCTTGATATTCGCGCTAAGGGGATCCAATGAGCAGTTCTTC. The chain employs TRBV5-4 and TRBJ2-1; tentative D call: TRBD1 (5 bases). CDR3 length: 17 amino acids. Germline assignment: CDR1 SGHNT and CDR2 YYREEE (reference sequence). V lost 1 base, J lost 6 bases, and 20 bases lay in between.

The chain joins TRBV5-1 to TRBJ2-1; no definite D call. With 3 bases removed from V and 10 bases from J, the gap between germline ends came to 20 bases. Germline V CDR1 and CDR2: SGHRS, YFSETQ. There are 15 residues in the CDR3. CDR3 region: CASSSSLVGQREQFF. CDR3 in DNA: TGCGCCAGCAGCTCCAGCTTGGTTGGGCAGAGGGAGCAGTTCTTC.

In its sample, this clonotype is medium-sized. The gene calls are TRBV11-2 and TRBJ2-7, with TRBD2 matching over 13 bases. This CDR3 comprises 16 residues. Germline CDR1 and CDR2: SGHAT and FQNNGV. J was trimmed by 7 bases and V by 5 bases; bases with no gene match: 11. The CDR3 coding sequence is TGTGCCAGCAGCCCAACGGGACTAGCGGGATCAGGGGAGCAGTACTTC. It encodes CASSPTGLAGSGEQYF.

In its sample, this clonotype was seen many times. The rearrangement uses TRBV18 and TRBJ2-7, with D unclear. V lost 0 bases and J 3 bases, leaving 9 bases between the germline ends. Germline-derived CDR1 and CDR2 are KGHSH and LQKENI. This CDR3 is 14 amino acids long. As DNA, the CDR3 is TGTGCCAGCTCACCACCGGACCGTTTCTACGAGCAGTACTTC. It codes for CASSPPDRFYEQYF.

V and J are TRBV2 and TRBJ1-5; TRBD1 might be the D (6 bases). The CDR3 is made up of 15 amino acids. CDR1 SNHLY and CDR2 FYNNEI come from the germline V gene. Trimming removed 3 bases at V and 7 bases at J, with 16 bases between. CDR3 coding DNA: TGTGCCAGCAGTGATTCGGGGCAGGGGTTCCAGCCCCAGCATTTT. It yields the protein CASSDSGQGFQPQHF.

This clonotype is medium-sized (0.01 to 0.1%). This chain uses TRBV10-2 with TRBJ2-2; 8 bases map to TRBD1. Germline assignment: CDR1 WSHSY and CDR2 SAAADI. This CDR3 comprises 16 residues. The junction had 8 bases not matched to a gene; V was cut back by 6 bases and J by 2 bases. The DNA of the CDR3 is TGCGCCAGCAGGGGCGGACAGGGTCTAAACACCGGGGAGCTGTTTTTT. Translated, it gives CASRGGQGLNTGELFF.

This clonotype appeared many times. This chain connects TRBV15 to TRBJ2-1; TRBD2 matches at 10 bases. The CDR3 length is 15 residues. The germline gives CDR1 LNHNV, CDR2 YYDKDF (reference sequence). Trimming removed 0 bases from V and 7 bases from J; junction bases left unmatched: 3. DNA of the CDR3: TGTGCCACCAGCAGAGAAGCGGGAGGGTGGAATGAGCAGTTCTTC. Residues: CATSREAGGWNEQFF.

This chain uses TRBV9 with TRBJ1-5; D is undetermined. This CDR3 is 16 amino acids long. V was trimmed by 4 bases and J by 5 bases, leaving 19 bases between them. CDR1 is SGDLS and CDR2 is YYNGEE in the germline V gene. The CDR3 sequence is CASSFVPGSRDQPQHF. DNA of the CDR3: TGTGCCAGCAGCTTCGTCCCCGGGTCGAGGGATCAGCCCCAGCATTTT.

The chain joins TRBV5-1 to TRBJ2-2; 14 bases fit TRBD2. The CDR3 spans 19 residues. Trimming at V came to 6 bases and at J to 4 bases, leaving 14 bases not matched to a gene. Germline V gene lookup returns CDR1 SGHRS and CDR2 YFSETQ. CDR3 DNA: TGCGCCAGCACCATACAGGGATCGGGACTAGCGGGAGCCACCGGGGAGCTGTTTTTT. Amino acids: CASTIQGSGLAGATGELFF.

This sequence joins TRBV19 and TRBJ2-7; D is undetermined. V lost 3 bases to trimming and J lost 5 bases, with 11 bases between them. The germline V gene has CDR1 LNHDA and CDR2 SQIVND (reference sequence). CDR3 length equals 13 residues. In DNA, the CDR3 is TGTGCCAGTAGTATCGAGACCTTCAACGAGCAGTACTTC. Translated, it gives CASSIETFNEQYF. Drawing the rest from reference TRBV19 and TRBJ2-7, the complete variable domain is DGGITQSPKYLFRKEGQNVTLSCEQNLNHDAMYWYRQDPGQGLRLIYYSQIVNDFQKGDIAEGYSVSREKKESFPLTVTSAQKNPTAFYLCASSIETFNEQYFGPGTRLTVT.

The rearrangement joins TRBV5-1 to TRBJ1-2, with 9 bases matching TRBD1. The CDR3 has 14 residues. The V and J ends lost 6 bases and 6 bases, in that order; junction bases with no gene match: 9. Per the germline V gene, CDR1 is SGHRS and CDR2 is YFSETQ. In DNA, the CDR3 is TGCGCCAGCAAAACGGGACAGGGAGTTCATGGCTACACCTTC. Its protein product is CASKTGQGVHGYTF.

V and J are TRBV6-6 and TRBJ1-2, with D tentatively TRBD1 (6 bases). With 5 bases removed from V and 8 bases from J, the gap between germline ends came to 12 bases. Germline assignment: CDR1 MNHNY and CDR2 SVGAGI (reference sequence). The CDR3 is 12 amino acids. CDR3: CASSPRDRGYTF. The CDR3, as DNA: TGTGCCAGCAGTCCACGCGACAGGGGCTACACCTTC.

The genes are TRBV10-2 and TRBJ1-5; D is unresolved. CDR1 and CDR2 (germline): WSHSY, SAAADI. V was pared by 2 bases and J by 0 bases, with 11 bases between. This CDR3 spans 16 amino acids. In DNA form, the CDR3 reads TGCGCCAGCAGTGAGCCCCCGGGTAATAGCAATCAGCCCCAGCATTTT. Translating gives CASSEPPGNSNQPQHF.